The 11 T cell receptor beta chains presented below share a single source sample, sequenced in a study of T cell responses to AZD1222 COVID-19 vaccine. The method was immunoSEQ multiplex PCR; TCRdb's version includes in-frame clones alone and lacks a portion of them. The sample records over 150,000 clones, about nine tenths being singletons. The material sequenced was peripheral blood, taken on day 0 of AZD1222 vaccination. The receptors here all came from an adult in good health.

The table lists this clone with a count of one. CDR3 sequence reads: CASSVDVANYGYTF. CDR3 nucleotide sequence: TGTGCCAGCAGCGTAGATGTAGCTAACTATGGCTACACCTTC. The gene calls are TRBV9 and TRBJ1-2; no definite D call. V lost 0 bases to trimming and J lost 0 bases, with 6 bases between them. The germline V gene has CDR1 SGDLS and CDR2 YYNGEE. The CDR3 consists of 14 residues.

V gene TRBV4-2 combines with J gene TRBJ2-7; 8 nucleotides match TRBD1. The V and J ends lost 2 bases and 5 bases, in that order; junction bases with no gene match: 8. Looked up from germline, CDR1 is LGHNA and CDR2 is YNFKEQ. The CDR3 is 15 amino acids. In DNA, the CDR3 is TGTGCCAGCAGCCAACATCCCGGGGACAGGAACGAGCAGTACTTC. Amino acid sequence: CASSQHPGDRNEQYF.

The rearrangement links TRBV7-2 to TRBJ2-2; possible D gene TRBD2, 7 bases. CDR1 SGHTA and CDR2 FQGNSA come from the germline V gene. Trimming pared 4 bases from V and 3 bases from J, leaving 21 bases between. The CDR3 length is 18 residues. The CDR3 nucleotides are TGTGCCAGCAGCTCCGTTTGGGGGGGCCCTGAGGACACCGGGGAGCTGTTTTTT. This codes for CASSSVWGGPEDTGELFF.

The rearrangement uses TRBV4-3 and TRBJ2-3, with a possible D match to TRBD2 (5 bases). Trimming removed 0 bases from V and 1 base from J, with 8 bases in between. Germline lookup yields CDR1 LGHNA and CDR2 YSLEER. This CDR3 comprises 15 residues. DNA for the CDR3: TGCGCCAGCAGCCAAGAGTGGCGGGGCACAGATACGCAGTATTTT. Translating gives CASSQEWRGTDTQYF.

This clone turned up a few times. The V and J genes are TRBV19 and TRBJ1-2, with a tentative D call TRBD1 (6 bases). Germline assignment: CDR1 LNHDA and CDR2 SQIVND (reference sequence). CDR3 length equals 19 residues. V was cut by 4 bases and J by 4 bases, with 28 bases left in between. CDR3 residues: CASSTRRGQGLSTLYGYTF. The CDR3 bases are TGTGCCAGTAGTACCCGCCGGGGGCAGGGATTAAGCACCCTCTATGGCTACACCTTC.

This clone was seen a single time. The CDR3 DNA is TGTGCCAGCAGTTTAGATCCGCGGGGCCAAGAGACCCAGTACTTC. This sequence encodes CASSLDPRGQETQYF. The V call is TRBV28, the J call TRBJ2-5; tentatively, D is TRBD2 (6 bases). The CDR3 has 15 amino acids. The germline V gene has CDR1 MDHEN and CDR2 SYDVKM. V was shortened by 2 bases and J by 1 base, with 11 bases between the two germline ends. The full variable domain, rest sourced from reference TRBV28 and TRBJ2-5, is DVKVTQSSRYLVKRTGEKVFLECVQDMDHENMFWYRQDPGLGLRLIYFSYDVKMKEKGDIPEGYSVSREKKERFSLILESASTNQTSMYLCASSLDPRGQETQYFGPGTRLLVL.

The chain has TRBV2 and TRBJ1-4; the D gene is possibly TRBD1 (6 bases). V dropped 7 bases and J dropped 7 bases, with 13 bases sitting between them. Per germline, CDR1 SNHLY and CDR2 FYNNEI. This CDR3 spans 13 amino acids. Written as DNA, the CDR3 is TGTGCCAGCAACCGGGGGCGAGGTGAAAAACTGTTTTTT. This codes for CASNRGRGEKLFF.

Points on this clone: Within the sample, other DNA sequences also encode this same CDR3. The gene calls are TRBV28 and TRBJ2-1; 12 nucleotides align to TRBD2. V was clipped by 6 bases and J by 6 bases; unmatched bases: 3. The CDR3 runs to 14 residues. CDR1 MDHEN and CDR2 SYDVKM come from the germline V gene. CDR3 region: CASRLAGGPNEQFF. DNA for the CDR3: TGTGCCAGCAGGCTAGCGGGAGGGCCCAATGAGCAGTTCTTC.

Here the CDR3 DNA reads TGTGCCAGCAGCTGGACTAGCGGCGACTACGAGCAGTACTTC. This gives the protein CASSWTSGDYEQYF. This chain joins TRBV11-1 and TRBJ2-7; 10 nucleotides line up with TRBD2. The junction had 3 bases not matched to a gene; V was cut back by 4 bases and J by 3 bases. The CDR3 is made up of 14 amino acids. Germline CDR1 SGHAT, CDR2 FQDESV (reference sequence).

The chain joins TRBV6-5 to TRBJ1-1, with 7 bases matching TRBD1. This CDR3 spans 16 amino acids. From germline, CDR1 is MNHEY and CDR2 SVGAGI. The ends lost 2 bases at V and 1 base at J; junction bases unmatched: 7. As DNA, the CDR3 is TGTGCCAGCAGTTACAGGAGGGGGCTGAGGAACACTGAAGCTTTCTTT. Residues: CASSYRRGLRNTEAFF.

The rearrangement uses TRBV12-3 or TRBV12-4 and TRBJ2-2, with unresolved D. Between the trimmed V and J ends, which lost 6 bases and 4 bases, there was a span of 9 bases. CDR3 length: 13 amino acids. The CDR3 DNA follows: TGTGCCAGCAGGCTACAGTCCACCGGGGAGCTGTTTTTT. Translation gives CASRLQSTGELFF.